This is a list of T cell receptor beta chains from one sample in a study of shared clonotypes between healthy human individuals. TCRdb's copy holds only in-frame clones and misses some; the assay was immunoSEQ multiplex PCR. Of some 2 million clones detected, over 85% appear once; the ten largest clones hold 0.13%. Sequenced sample: naive CD4+ T cells sorted from blood. The receptors originated from a man in his late teens or twenties in good health. Both conserved end residues are part of each CDR3.

j_gene: TRBJ1-1; v_gene: TRBV11-3; CDR3aa: CASSIQGADTEAFF
j_gene: TRBJ2-5; v_gene: TRBV6-4; CDR3aa: CASSDSGSGEGETQYF
j_gene: TRBJ1-3; v_gene: TRBV11-2; CDR3aa: CASSPRGGGMPGNTIYF
j_gene: TRBJ1-2; v_gene: TRBV28; CDR3aa: CASGNRAPYGYTF
j_gene: TRBJ2-5; v_gene: TRBV27; CDR3aa: CASHYPPAGGPETQYF
j_gene: TRBJ2-3; v_gene: TRBV7-9; CDR3aa: CASSHRGGEIDTQYF
j_gene: TRBJ1-4; v_gene: TRBV10-3; CDR3aa: CAISDPGQLNEKLFF
j_gene: TRBJ2-7; v_gene: TRBV15; CDR3aa: CATSLTSFYEQYF
j_gene: TRBJ1-2; v_gene: TRBV29-1; CDR3aa: CSVDRGDGYTF
j_gene: TRBJ2-7; v_gene: TRBV28; CDR3aa: CASSLESRGGPREQYF
j_gene: TRBJ1-5; v_gene: TRBV28; CDR3aa: CASNFQFGTGHQPQHF
j_gene: TRBJ2-6; v_gene: TRBV10-1; CDR3aa: CASSVPEAQAGANVLTF
j_gene: TRBJ1-5; v_gene: TRBV28; CDR3aa: CASSLSPGGPKHF
j_gene: TRBJ1-4; v_gene: TRBV30; CDR3aa: CAWSLGQGTNEKLFF
j_gene: TRBJ2-5; v_gene: TRBV5-5; CDR3aa: CASSILQETQYF
j_gene: TRBJ1-2; v_gene: TRBV19; CDR3aa: CASSMQAGADYGYTF
j_gene: TRBJ1-6; v_gene: TRBV2; CDR3aa: CASSDRAGSYNSPLHF
j_gene: TRBJ1-5; v_gene: TRBV2; CDR3aa: CASSESKKYSNQPQHF
j_gene: TRBJ2-5; v_gene: TRBV5-6; CDR3aa: CASSAQGSSQETQYF
j_gene: TRBJ1-6; v_gene: TRBV5-1; CDR3aa: CASSAGGQDRNSPLHF
j_gene: TRBJ1-6; v_gene: TRBV27; CDR3aa: CASSLSEGTNSPLHF
j_gene: TRBJ2-2; v_gene: TRBV10-3; CDR3aa: CAISALAGPNTGELFF
j_gene: TRBJ2-1; v_gene: TRBV7-6; CDR3aa: CASSLPEVGSSYNEQFF
j_gene: TRBJ1-6; v_gene: TRBV30; CDR3aa: CAWRSPETLHF
j_gene: TRBJ2-7; v_gene: TRBV10-3; CDR3aa: CASRDSTYEQYF
j_gene: TRBJ1-4; v_gene: TRBV2; CDR3aa: CASTDPDRQNEKLFF
j_gene: TRBJ1-3; v_gene: TRBV6-1; CDR3aa: CASRGTPGNTIYF
j_gene: TRBJ1-5; v_gene: TRBV10-1; CDR3aa: CASSEGFGTGRYSNQPQHF
j_gene: TRBJ1-3; v_gene: TRBV19; CDR3aa: CASSPWLTDSGNTIYF
j_gene: TRBJ1-6; v_gene: TRBV28; CDR3aa: CASSLSRDHNSPLHF
j_gene: TRBJ2-3; v_gene: TRBV6-1; CDR3aa: CASVRGQGSDTQYF
j_gene: TRBJ1-2; v_gene: TRBV7-2; CDR3aa: CASSVSRGPYGYTF
j_gene: TRBJ2-1; v_gene: TRBV2; CDR3aa: CASSAGLAGVFSYNEQFF
j_gene: TRBJ2-2; v_gene: TRBV5-4; CDR3aa: CASSTGLAGQSGELFF
j_gene: TRBJ1-6; v_gene: TRBV18; CDR3aa: CASSPPRTGASTDNSPLHF
j_gene: TRBJ2-3; v_gene: TRBV2; CDR3aa: CASSVDRTTTDTQYF
j_gene: TRBJ1-5; v_gene: TRBV5-6; CDR3aa: CASSPRGSNQPQHF